This TCR beta chain was sequenced in a study of blood T cell repertoires in COVID-19. Study background: Samples representing acute and convalescent COVID-19 were sourced from the United States, Italy and Spain.

Authors' analysis steps: Reference gene primer amplification gave nucleated cell count estimates. Measured with immunoSEQ multiplex PCR; TCRdb has only the in-frame clones, and not every one. That table is the source of V, J and clone size, and D and trimming were worked out from the DNA. Among 230,000 or so clones listed, approximately 83% were seen once. Germline-derived CDR1 and CDR2 are GTSNPN and SVGIG (reference sequence). The CDR3 is 12 amino acids. Trimming stripped 2 bases from V and 2 bases from J, with 6 bases between. Participants had their cohort set by participant-reported clinical history. For recovered donors of Cohort 3, there were two negative PCRs, clearance, or symptom resolution.

Sequenced input: PBMCs or T cells enriched from blood (not recorded which). This sequence originates from a man aged 45-65 years who had recovered from COVID-19. This rearrangement joins TRBV30 to TRBJ2-5; D unclear. DNA for the CDR3: TGTGCCTGGAGTCCAGGTCAAGAGACCCAGTACTTC. This sequence encodes CAWSPGQETQYF.